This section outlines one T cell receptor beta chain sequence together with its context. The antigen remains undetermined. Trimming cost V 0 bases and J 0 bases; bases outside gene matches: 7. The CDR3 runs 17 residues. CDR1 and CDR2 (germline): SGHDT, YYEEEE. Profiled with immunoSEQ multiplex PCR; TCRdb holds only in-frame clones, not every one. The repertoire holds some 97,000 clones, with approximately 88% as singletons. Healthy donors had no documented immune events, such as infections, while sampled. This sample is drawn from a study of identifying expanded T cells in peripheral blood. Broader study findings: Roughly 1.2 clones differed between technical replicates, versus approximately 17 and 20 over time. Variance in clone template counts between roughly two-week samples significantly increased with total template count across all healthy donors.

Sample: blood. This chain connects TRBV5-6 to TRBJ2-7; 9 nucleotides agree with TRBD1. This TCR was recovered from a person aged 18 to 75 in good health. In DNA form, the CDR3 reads TGTGCCAGCAGCTTGGCCGGGTGGACAGGGGACTCCTACGAGCAGTACTTC. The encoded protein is CASSLAGWTGDSYEQYF.